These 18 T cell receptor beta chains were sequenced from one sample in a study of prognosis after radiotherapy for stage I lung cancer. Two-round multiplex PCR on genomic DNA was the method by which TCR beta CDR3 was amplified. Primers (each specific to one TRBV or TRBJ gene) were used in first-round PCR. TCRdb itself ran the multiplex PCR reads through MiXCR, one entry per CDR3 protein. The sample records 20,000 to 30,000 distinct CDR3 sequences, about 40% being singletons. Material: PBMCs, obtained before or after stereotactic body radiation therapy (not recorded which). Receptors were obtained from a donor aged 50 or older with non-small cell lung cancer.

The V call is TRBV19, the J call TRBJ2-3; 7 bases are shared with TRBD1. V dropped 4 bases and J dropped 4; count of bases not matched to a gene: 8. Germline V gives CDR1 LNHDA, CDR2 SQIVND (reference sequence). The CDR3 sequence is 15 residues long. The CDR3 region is CASSKDRCQADTQYF. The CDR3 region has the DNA TGTGCCAGTAGTAAGGACAGGTGTCAGGCAGATACGCAGTATTTT.

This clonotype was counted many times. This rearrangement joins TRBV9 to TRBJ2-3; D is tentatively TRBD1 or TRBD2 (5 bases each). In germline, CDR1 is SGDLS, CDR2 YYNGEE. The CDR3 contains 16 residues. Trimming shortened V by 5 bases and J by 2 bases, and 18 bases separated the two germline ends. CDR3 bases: TGTGCCAGCAGTCGGCCGGGACGGAGTGTCACAGATACGCAGTATTTT. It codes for CASSRPGRSVTDTQYF.

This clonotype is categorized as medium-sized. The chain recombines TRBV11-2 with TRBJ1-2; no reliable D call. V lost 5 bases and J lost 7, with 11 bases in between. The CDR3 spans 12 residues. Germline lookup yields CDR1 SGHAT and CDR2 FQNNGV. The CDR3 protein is CASSAYSAGYTF. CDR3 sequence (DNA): TGTGCCAGCAGCGCCTACAGCGCTGGCTACACCTTC.

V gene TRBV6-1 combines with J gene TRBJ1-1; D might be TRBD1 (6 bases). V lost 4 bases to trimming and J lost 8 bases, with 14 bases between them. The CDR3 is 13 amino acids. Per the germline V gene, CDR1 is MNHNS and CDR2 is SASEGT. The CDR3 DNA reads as TGTGCCAGCAGTGTGACGCTACAGGGAGAAGCTTTCTTT. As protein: CASSVTLQGEAFF.

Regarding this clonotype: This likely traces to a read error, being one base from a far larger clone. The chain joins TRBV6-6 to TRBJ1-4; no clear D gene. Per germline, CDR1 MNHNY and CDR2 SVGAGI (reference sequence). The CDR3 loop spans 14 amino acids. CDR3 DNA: TGTGCCAGCAGTTACTCGAGGGAAAACGAAAAACTGCTTTTT. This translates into CASSYSRENEKLLF.

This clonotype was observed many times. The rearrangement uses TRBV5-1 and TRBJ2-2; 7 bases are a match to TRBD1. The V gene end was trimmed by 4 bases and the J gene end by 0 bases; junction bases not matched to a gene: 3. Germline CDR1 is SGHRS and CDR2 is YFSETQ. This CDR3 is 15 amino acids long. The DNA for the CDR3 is TGCGCCAGCAGCCTGACAGGGACGAACACCGGGGAGCTGTTTTTT. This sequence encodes CASSLTGTNTGELFF.

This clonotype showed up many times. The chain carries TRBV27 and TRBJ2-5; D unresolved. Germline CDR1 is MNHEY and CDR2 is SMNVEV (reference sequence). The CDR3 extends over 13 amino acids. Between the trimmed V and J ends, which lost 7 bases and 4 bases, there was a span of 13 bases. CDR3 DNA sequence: TGTGCCAGCACCCCCGGGCGAGGAGAGACCCAGTACTTC. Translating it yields CASTPGRGETQYF.

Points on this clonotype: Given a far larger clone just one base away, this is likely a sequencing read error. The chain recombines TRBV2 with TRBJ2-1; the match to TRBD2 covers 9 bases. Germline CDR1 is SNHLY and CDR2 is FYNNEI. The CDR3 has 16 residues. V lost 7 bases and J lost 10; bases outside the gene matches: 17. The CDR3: CASTAPRLAVTYEQFF. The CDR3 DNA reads TGTGCCAGCACGGCCCCCAGACTAGCGGTTACCTACGAGCAGTTCTTC.

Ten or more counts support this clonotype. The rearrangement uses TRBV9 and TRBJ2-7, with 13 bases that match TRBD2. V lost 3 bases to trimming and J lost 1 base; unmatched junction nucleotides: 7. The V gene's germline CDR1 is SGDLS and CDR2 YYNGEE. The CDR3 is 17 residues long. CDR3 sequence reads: CASSASGTSGISYEQYF. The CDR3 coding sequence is TGTGCCAGCAGCGCATCCGGGACTAGCGGGATATCCTACGAGCAGTACTTC.

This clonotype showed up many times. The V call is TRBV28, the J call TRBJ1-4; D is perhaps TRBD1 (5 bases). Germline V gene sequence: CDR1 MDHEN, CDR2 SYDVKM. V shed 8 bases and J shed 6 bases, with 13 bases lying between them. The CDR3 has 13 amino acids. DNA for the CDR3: TGTGCCAGCGGGGTCTTGGGGGATGAAAAACTGTTTTTT. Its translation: CASGVLGDEKLFF.

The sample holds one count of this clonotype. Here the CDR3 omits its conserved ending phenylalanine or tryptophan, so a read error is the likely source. The CDR3 loop is CASSAIPTAYEQYL. Here the CDR3 DNA reads TGCGCCAGCAGCGCCATCCCGACAGCTTATGAGCAGTACCTC. The chain joins TRBV5-1 to TRBJ2-7; weak D call: TRBD1 (5 bases). The CDR3 has 14 amino acids. Germline CDR1 reads SGHRS; CDR2 reads YFSETQ. V was shortened by 4 bases and J by 7 bases, with 18 bases between the two germline ends.

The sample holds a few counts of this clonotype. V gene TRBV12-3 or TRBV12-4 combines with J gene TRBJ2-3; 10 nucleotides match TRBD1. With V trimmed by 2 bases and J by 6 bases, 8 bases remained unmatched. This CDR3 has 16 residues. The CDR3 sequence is CASSLWSGQGRDTQYF. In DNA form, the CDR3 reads TGTGCCAGCAGTTTATGGTCGGGACAGGGGAGGGATACGCAGTATTTT.

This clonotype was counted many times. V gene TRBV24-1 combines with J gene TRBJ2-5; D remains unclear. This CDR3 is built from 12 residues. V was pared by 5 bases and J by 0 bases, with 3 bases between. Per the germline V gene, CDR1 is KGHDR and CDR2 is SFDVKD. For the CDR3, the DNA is TGTGCCACCAGTGGCAACCAAGAGACCCAGTACTTC. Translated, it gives CATSGNQETQYF.

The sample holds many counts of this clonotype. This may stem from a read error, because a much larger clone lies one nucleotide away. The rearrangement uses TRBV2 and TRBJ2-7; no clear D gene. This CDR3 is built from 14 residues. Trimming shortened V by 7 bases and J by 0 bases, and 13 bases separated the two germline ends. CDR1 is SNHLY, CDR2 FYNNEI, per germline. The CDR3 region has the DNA TGTGCCAGCACTAACGAGCGAAACTCCTACGAGCAGTACTTC. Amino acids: CASTNERNSYEQYF.

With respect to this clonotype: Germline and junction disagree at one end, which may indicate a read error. The CDR3 reads CAIIRNYEQYF. The CDR3 DNA follows: TGTGCCATCATCCGTAACTACGAGCAGTATTTC. The V gene is TRBV11-2, the J gene TRBJ2-7; no clear D gene. Looked up from germline, CDR1 is SGHAT and CDR2 is FQNNGV. This CDR3 spans 11 amino acids.

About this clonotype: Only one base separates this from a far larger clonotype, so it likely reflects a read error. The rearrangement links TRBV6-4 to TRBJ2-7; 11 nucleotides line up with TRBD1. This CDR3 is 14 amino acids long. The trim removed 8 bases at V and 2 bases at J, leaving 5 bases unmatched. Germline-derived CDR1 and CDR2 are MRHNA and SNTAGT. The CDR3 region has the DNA TGTGCCAGCCGCTTGGGACAGGGGGCCTACGAGCAGTACTTC. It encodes CASRLGQGAYEQYF.

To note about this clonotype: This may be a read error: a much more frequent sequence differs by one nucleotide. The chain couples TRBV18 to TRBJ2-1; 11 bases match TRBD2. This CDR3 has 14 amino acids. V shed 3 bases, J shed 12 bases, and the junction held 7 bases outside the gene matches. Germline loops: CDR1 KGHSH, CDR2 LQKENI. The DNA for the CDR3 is TGTGCCAGCTCACCCGGGACTAGCGGAAGTGGGCAGTTCTTC. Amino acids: CASSPGTSGSGQFF.

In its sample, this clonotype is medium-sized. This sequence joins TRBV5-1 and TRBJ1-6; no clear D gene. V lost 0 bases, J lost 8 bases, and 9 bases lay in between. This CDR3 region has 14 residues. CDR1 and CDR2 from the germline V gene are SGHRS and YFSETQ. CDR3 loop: CASSLDLDDSPLHF. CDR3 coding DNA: TGCGCCAGCAGCTTGGACCTGGACGATTCACCCCTCCACTTT.